The 21 T cell receptor beta chains below were found in one sample sequenced in a study of response to subunit inactivated influenza vaccine. TCRdb itself ran the RT-PCR reads through MiXCR, one entry per CDR3 protein. The table lists around 530,000 distinct CDR3 sequences, 12% of them singletons, with about a tenth in the top ten. This specimen consisted of PBMCs from blood, obtained on the day of vaccination. Every receptor here comes from a man aged 45-65 years who received an inactivated influenza vaccine.

This clonotype has just a few counts. This chain connects TRBV6-2 or TRBV6-3 to TRBJ1-4; D may be TRBD1 (6 bases). The CDR3 is 15 amino acids. The V end was cut by 6 bases, the J end by 5 bases, with 16 bases between. Germline-derived CDR1 and CDR2 are MNHEY and SVGEGT. The CDR3 loop reads CASREQGGSNEKLFF. The CDR3 nucleotides are TGTGCCAGCAGGGAACAGGGCGGGAGCAATGAAAAACTGTTTTTT.

The table lists this clonotype with many counts. The chain joins TRBV12-3 or TRBV12-4 to TRBJ2-2; 7 bases are shared with TRBD1. The CDR3 sequence is 15 residues long. The junction had 6 bases not matched to a gene; V was cut back by 5 bases and J by 3 bases. Here the CDR3 DNA reads TGTGCCAGCAGTGTAGGCCAGGGGGACACCGGGGAGCTGTTTTTT. It yields the protein CASSVGQGDTGELFF.

This clonotype was observed at least ten times. The V and J genes are TRBV13 and TRBJ2-3; the D is unclear. V lost 2 bases and J 1 base, leaving 10 bases between the germline ends. The CDR3 covers 15 residues. The germline CDR1 and CDR2 sequences are PRHDT and FYEKMQ (reference sequence). The CDR3 spells CASSLLEFGTDTQYF. CDR3 sequence (DNA): TGTGCCAGCAGCTTACTAGAGTTTGGCACAGATACGCAGTATTTT.

The rearrangement links TRBV7-2 to TRBJ2-3, with D possibly TRBD2 on 6 matching bases. Between the trimmed V and J ends, which lost 6 bases and 0 bases, there was a span of 13 bases. CDR1 is SGHTA and CDR2 is FQGNSA in the germline V gene. This CDR3 region has 15 residues. CDR3 sequence reads: CASRLTRTSTDTQYF. The CDR3 coding sequence is TGTGCCAGCAGACTGACTAGGACTAGCACAGATACGCAGTATTTT.

The chain joins TRBV12-3 or TRBV12-4 to TRBJ2-7; D is perhaps TRBD1 (8 bases). Trimming cost V 6 bases and J 4 bases, with 22 bases left between them. This CDR3 contains 16 residues. The chain's CDR3 is CASSPREGQGGYEQYF. The CDR3 bases are TGTGCCAGCAGCCCCAGAGAAGGACAGGGAGGGTACGAGCAGTACTTC.

This clonotype has at least ten counts. The V and J genes are TRBV4-1 and TRBJ2-1; no definite D call. Germline V gene data show CDR1 as MGHRA and CDR2 as YSYEKL. The CDR3 is 11 residues long. Trimming took 0 bases from V and 10 from J, leaving 4 bases between them. CDR3 DNA: TGCGCCAGCAGCCAAGAATACGAGCAGTTCTTC. It specifies CASSQEYEQFF.

This chain joins TRBV12-3 or TRBV12-4 and TRBJ2-1; D is possibly TRBD2 (6 bases). Deletions cut 2 bases from V and 4 bases from J, with 9 bases between. The CDR3 extends over 14 amino acids. The CDR3 region is CASSLREWYNEQFF. CDR3 bases: TGTGCCAGCAGTTTACGGGAGTGGTACAATGAGCAGTTCTTC.

The sample holds a few counts of this clonotype. The chain recombines TRBV14 with TRBJ2-3; D is possibly TRBD2 (6 bases). This CDR3 spans 17 amino acids. Trimming stripped 2 bases from V and 1 base from J, with 16 bases between. Germline V gene lookup returns CDR1 SGHDN and CDR2 FVKESK. The CDR3 nucleotides are TGTGCCAGCAGCCAAATCCTATGGCGGAGGGGCACAGATACGCAGTATTTT. It codes for CASSQILWRRGTDTQYF. Full variable domain (outside the CDR3, taken from reference TRBV14 and TRBJ2-3): EAGVTQFPSHSVIEKGQTVTLRCDPISGHDNLYWYRRVMGKEIKFLLHFVKESKQDESGMPNNRFLAERTGGTYSTLKVQPAELEDSGVYFCASSQILWRRGTDTQYFGPGTRLTVL.

A few counts support this clonotype. The V and J genes are TRBV11-2 and TRBJ2-1; D may correspond to TRBD1 or TRBD2 (5 bases each). CDR3 length: 16 amino acids. CDR1 is SGHAT, CDR2 FQNNGV, per germline. V lost 5 bases and J 7 bases, leaving 21 bases between the germline ends. CDR3 DNA sequence: TGTGCCAGCAGCGTCTCCTCCGGGGCATTAATGAATGAGCAGTTCTTC. Translating gives CASSVSSGALMNEQFF.

The V call is TRBV3-1, the J call TRBJ1-4; no definite D call. The V and J ends lost 0 bases and 7 bases respectively, with 12 bases between them. The CDR3 loop spans 15 amino acids. Germline V gene lookup returns CDR1 LGHDT and CDR2 YNNKEL (reference sequence). CDR3 bases: TGTGCCAGCAGCCAAGATCCCTATGGAGGTGAAAAACTGTTTTTT. Its translation: CASSQDPYGGEKLFF.

The chain combines TRBV15 with TRBJ1-4, with D unclear. Germline V gene lookup returns CDR1 LNHNV and CDR2 YYDKDF (reference sequence). Trimming cost V 5 bases and J 5 bases, with 6 bases left between them. This CDR3 is 12 amino acids long. The CDR3 bases are TGTGCCACCAGCCGGGTAAATGAAAAACTGTTTTTT. Encoded protein: CATSRVNEKLFF.

This chain uses TRBV20-1 with TRBJ2-3, with TRBD2 matching over 10 bases. J was trimmed by 2 bases and V by 2 bases; bases with no gene match: 4. The CDR3 loop spans 15 amino acids. Germline lookup yields CDR1 DFQATT and CDR2 SNEGSKA (reference sequence). The CDR3: CSARTSGEYTDTQYF. For the CDR3, the DNA is TGCAGTGCTAGAACTAGCGGGGAATACACAGATACGCAGTATTTT.

This clonotype was counted a few times. The rearrangement joins TRBV4-1 to TRBJ2-5; the D gene could be TRBD1 or TRBD2 (5 bases each). Between the trimmed V and J ends, which lost 4 bases and 6 bases, there was a span of 12 bases. CDR3 length: 13 amino acids. Looked up from germline, CDR1 is MGHRA and CDR2 is YSYEKL. The CDR3 region is CASSRGIEKTQYF. CDR3 nucleotides: TGCGCCAGCAGCCGGGGGATAGAAAAGACCCAGTACTTC.

V and J are TRBV7-9 and TRBJ2-5; possibly TRBD2 for D (6 bases). CDR1 and CDR2 from the germline V gene are SEHNR and FQNEAQ (reference sequence). The CDR3 contains 14 residues. V lost 2 bases to trimming and J lost 3 bases, with 10 bases between them. CDR3 amino acids: CASSLSTSKETQYF. The CDR3 bases are TGTGCCAGCAGCTTAAGTACTAGCAAAGAGACCCAGTACTTC.

This clonotype came up a few times. This rearrangement joins TRBV29-1 to TRBJ2-3; tentative D call: TRBD1 (5 bases). The CDR3 contains 14 residues. Trimming shortened V by 7 bases and J by 1 base, and 15 bases separated the two germline ends. Germline values: CDR1 SQVTM, CDR2 ANQGSEA. The CDR3 sequence is CSAVQATRTDTQYF. The DNA for the CDR3 is TGCAGCGCCGTACAGGCTACACGCACAGATACGCAGTATTTT.

This clonotype was found a few times. The chain has TRBV11-1 and TRBJ1-5; 8 bases are a match to TRBD1. With 2 bases clipped from V and 7 bases from J, the junction kept 16 bases outside the gene matches. This CDR3 has 18 residues. Germline V gene data show CDR1 as SGHAT and CDR2 as FQDESV (reference sequence). Here the CDR3 DNA reads TGTGCCAGCAGCTTATCTCGGACAGGGCTTTTAGGACAACAGCCCCAGCATTTT. Encoded protein: CASSLSRTGLLGQQPQHF.

This clonotype occurred a few times. The V call is TRBV12-2, the J call TRBJ2-1; the table's D call, TRBD2, has no DNA check behind it. TRBV12-2 is reported as a pseudogene. CDR3 length: 19 residues. CDR3 region: CASRPRDLGLAGGRHEQFF. CDR3 DNA: TGTGCAAGTCGTCCACGCGACCTTGGACTAGCGGGAGGGAGACATGAGCAGTTCTTC.

This clonotype was seen only a few times. The rearrangement uses TRBV7-2 and TRBJ2-1; possible D gene TRBD2, 6 bases. The length of the CDR3 is 13 residues. V lost 5 bases and J lost 9, with 14 bases in between. Germline V gene data show CDR1 as SGHTA and CDR2 as FQGNSA. CDR3 in amino acids: CASSLRLEAEQFF. The CDR3 DNA is TGTGCCAGCAGCCTCCGACTAGAGGCTGAGCAGTTCTTC.

This clonotype was seen a few times. The rearrangement uses TRBV28 and TRBJ2-2, with 7 positions matching TRBD1. Germline V gene lookup returns CDR1 MDHEN and CDR2 SYDVKM. There are 15 residues in the CDR3. V gave up 1 base and J gave up 3 bases; unmatched junction bases: 2. CDR3 coding DNA: TGTGCCAGCAGTTTATTACAGGGGTACACCGGGGAGCTGTTTTTT. It codes for CASSLLQGYTGELFF.

This clonotype was counted at least ten times. The gene calls are TRBV4-3 and TRBJ1-1; a weak D match, TRBD1 (5 bases). This CDR3 region has 14 residues. Trimming left V 8 bases short and J 5 bases short, with 18 bases between. The V gene's germline CDR1 is LGHNA and CDR2 YSLEER. CDR3 in amino acids: CASSLGGSGTEAFF. The CDR3 DNA reads TGCGCCAGCTCTCTTGGGGGGTCCGGAACTGAAGCTTTCTTT.

The CDR3 DNA sequence: TGTGCCATCAGGGGGATTAACTCGGGCTACGAGCAGTACTTC. Its translation: CAIRGINSGYEQYF. The genes are TRBV10-3 and TRBJ2-7; D unclear. From germline, CDR1 is ENHRY and CDR2 SYGVKD. V lost 6 bases and J lost 3, with 15 bases in between. The CDR3 contains 14 residues.